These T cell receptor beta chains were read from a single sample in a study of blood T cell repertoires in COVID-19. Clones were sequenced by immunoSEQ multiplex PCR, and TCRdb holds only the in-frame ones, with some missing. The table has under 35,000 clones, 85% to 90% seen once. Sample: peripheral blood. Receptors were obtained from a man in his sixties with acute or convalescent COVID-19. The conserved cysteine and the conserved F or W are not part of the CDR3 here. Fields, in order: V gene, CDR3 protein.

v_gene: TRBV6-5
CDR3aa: ASMGWDRGAQPQH

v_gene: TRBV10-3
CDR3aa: AIRPGQGVETQY

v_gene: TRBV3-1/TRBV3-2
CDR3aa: ASSRLAGGPRNEQF

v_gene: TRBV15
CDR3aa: ATSPDRAFTYGYT

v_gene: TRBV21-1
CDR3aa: ASSKGRDQPQH

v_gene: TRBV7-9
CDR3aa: ASSRGRTGVSNQPQH

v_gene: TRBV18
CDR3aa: ASSPRPPGGYEQF

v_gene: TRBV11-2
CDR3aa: ASSGPGGGETQY

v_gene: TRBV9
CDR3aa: ASSLRGGAGTEAF

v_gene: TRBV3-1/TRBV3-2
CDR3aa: ASSHFQGNTGELF

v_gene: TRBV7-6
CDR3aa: ASSLSGRRGSYEQY

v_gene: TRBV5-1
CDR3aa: ASSLDGLAGVSEQY

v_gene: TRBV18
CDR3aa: ASSPQTGDYGYT

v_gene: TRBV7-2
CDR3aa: ASSLEPRKWGDEQY

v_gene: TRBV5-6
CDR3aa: ASSPQGWESTEAF

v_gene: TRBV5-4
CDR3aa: ASSFRTGQETQY

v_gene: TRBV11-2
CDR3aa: ASSFPGQRNSPLH

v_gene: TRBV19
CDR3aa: ASNPGHNTEAF

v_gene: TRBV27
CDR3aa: ASSLQGVTEAF

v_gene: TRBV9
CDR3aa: ASSLLQGAMGETQY

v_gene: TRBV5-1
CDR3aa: ASSVGGRTEAF

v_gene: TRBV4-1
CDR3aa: ASSQARGTYEQY

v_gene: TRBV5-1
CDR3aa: ASSFGVSYEQY

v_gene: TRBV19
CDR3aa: AVQDRSGANVLT

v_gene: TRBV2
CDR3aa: ASTGGRGSYEQY

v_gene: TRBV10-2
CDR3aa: ASSDRARLYGYT

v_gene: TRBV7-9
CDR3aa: ASSSAGRLF

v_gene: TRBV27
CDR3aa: ASSPQSSVRAEY

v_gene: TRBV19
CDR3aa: ASSIWRSSYNEQF

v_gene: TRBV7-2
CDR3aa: ASSFTSGSSTDTQY

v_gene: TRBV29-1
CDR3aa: SVEDPPGFGNTIY

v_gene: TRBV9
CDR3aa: ASSVDSYGYT

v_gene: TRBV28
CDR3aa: ASSLVDRGNTEAF

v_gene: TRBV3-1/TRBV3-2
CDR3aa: ASSQADRGSYEQY

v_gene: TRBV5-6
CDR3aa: ASSLGGQGLAGYT

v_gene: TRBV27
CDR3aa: ASSLRPGQFYEQY

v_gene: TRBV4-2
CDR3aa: ASSQGTSGRGETQY

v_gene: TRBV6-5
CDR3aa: ASGRTGRGGYGYT

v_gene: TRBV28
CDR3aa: ASSRGPREAF

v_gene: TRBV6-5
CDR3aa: ASKRTSGTNEKLF

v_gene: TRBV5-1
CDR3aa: ASSRTGSAYEQY

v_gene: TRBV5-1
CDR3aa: ASSSRGAYEQY

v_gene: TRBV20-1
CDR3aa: SASPVSQETQY

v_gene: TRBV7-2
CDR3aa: ASSPWTSATDTQY

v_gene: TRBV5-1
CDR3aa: ASSSYTGLENYGYT

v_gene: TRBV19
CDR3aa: ASSMRQGFEQF

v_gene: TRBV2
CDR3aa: ASSSWTGGETQY